These 30 T cell receptor beta chains share one sample of origin, sequenced in a study of regulatory dendritic cells for organ transplantation. Here immunoSEQ multiplex PCR was the method, and the copy in TCRdb shows in-frame clones only, minus some. The data hold 35,000 to 40,000 clones, with 80% to 95% observed a single time. The sample consisted of naive CD8+ T cells from blood. The subset was: CD45RA+ naive T cells. All receptors come from a human donor in good health.

V usage is TRBV7-9 and J usage is TRBJ2-7; the D is unclear. V lost 5 bases and J 0 bases, leaving 14 bases between the germline ends. Germline values: CDR1 SEHNR, CDR2 FQNEAQ (reference sequence). This CDR3 spans 15 amino acids. The CDR3 loop is CASSNRARSSYEQYF. The CDR3 DNA follows: TGTGCCAGCAGCAATCGGGCAAGGAGCTCCTACGAGCAGTACTTC.

Notes on this clone: The junction departs from germline at one end; a sequencing error may be responsible. The chain uses TRBV27 and TRBJ2-7; 8 positions agree with TRBD1. The CDR3 covers 14 residues. Looked up from germline, CDR1 is MNHEY and CDR2 is SMNVEV (reference sequence). CDR3 region: CASSLSGTGREQYF. The CDR3 DNA reads as TGTGCCAGCAGTCTATCCGGGACAGGACGCGAGCAGTACTTC.

This chain joins TRBV7-9 and TRBJ1-2, with a possible D match to TRBD1 (5 bases). The CDR3 runs 16 residues. Germline CDR1 and CDR2: SEHNR and FQNEAQ (reference sequence). Trimming stripped 7 bases from V and 3 bases from J, with 21 bases between. DNA for the CDR3: TGTGCCAGCATACATCAGGGTTCCCAAGGGGACTATGGCTACACCTTC. It is translated as CASIHQGSQGDYGYTF.

The chain is built from TRBV7-9 and TRBJ1-5; 8 positions agree with TRBD1. Germline trimming cut 4 bases from V and 4 bases from J; bases unmatched to any gene: 6. Germline-derived CDR1 and CDR2 are SEHNR and FQNEAQ (reference sequence). The length of the CDR3 is 15 residues. This CDR3 is CASSSADRDNQPQHF. The CDR3 nucleotides read TGTGCCAGCAGCTCCGCGGACAGGGATAATCAGCCCCAGCATTTT.

The chain recombines TRBV6-5 with TRBJ2-7; 7 bases match TRBD1. V shed 2 bases, J shed 0 bases, and the junction held 1 base outside the gene matches. CDR3 length: 14 residues. The germline CDR1 and CDR2 sequences are MNHEY and SVGAGI. CDR3 coding DNA: TGTGCCAGCAGTTACGGGACAGCCTCCTACGAGCAGTACTTC. Protein sequence: CASSYGTASYEQYF.

The CDR3 DNA follows: TGTGCCAGTGCGGGACATGGGAATCAGCCCCAGCATTTT. It codes for CASAGHGNQPQHF. The V gene is TRBV28, the J gene TRBJ1-5, with TRBD1 as a possible D gene (6 bases). Germline V gene lookup returns CDR1 MDHEN and CDR2 SYDVKM. V lost 9 bases, J lost 4 bases, and 13 bases lay in between. The CDR3 has 13 residues.

V and J are TRBV6-5 and TRBJ1-1; weak D call: TRBD1 (6 bases). Trimming pared 5 bases from V and 1 base from J, leaving 14 bases between. CDR3 length: 15 residues. In germline, CDR1 is MNHEY, CDR2 SVGAGI. The chain's CDR3 is CASSKRYRENTEAFF. CDR3 bases: TGTGCCAGCAGTAAGCGCTACAGGGAGAACACTGAAGCTTTCTTT.

The chain carries TRBV9 and TRBJ1-2, with a weak D call TRBD1 (6 bases). This CDR3 spans 14 amino acids. The V and J ends lost 3 bases and 7 bases respectively, with 16 bases between them. CDR1 and CDR2 from the germline V gene are SGDLS and YYNGEE. CDR3 amino acids: CASSAPRTDGGYTF. Here the CDR3 DNA reads TGTGCCAGCAGCGCACCCAGGACAGACGGTGGCTACACCTTC.

The genes are TRBV19 and TRBJ2-7; D is unclear. Germline lookup yields CDR1 LNHDA and CDR2 SQIVND (reference sequence). This CDR3 spans 12 amino acids. The V gene lost 7 bases and the J gene lost 0 bases, with 7 bases spanning the gap. CDR3 in DNA: TGTGCCAGTAAGGCGGACTCCTACGAGCAGTACTTC. Amino acids: CASKADSYEQYF.

This clone was counted a single time. This chain links TRBV27 with TRBJ1-2, with D hard to call. Between the trimmed V and J ends, which lost 6 bases and 3 bases, there was a span of 11 bases. The CDR3 is made up of 13 amino acids. Germline CDR1 reads MNHEY; CDR2 reads SMNVEV (reference sequence). As DNA, the CDR3 is TGTGCCAGCAGGCTGGCCGGCGACTATGGCTACACCTTC. It is translated as CASRLAGDYGYTF.

The rearrangement links TRBV9 to TRBJ1-2; the match to TRBD1 covers 7 bases. The CDR3 contains 14 residues. CDR1 and CDR2 from the germline V gene are SGDLS and YYNGEE. V dropped 2 bases and J dropped 8; count of bases not matched to a gene: 9. The CDR3 sequence: CASSVMEGAGGYTF. For the CDR3, the DNA is TGTGCCAGCAGCGTCATGGAGGGGGCAGGGGGCTACACCTTC.

The chain employs TRBV14 and TRBJ2-7, with D tentatively TRBD2 (6 bases). The CDR3 totals 14 residues. In germline, CDR1 is SGHDN, CDR2 FVKESK. Trimming left V 0 bases short and J 3 bases short, with 9 bases between. The DNA for the CDR3 is TGTGCCAGCAGCCAAGATCCGGGGGTCTACGAGCAGTACTTC. Protein product: CASSQDPGVYEQYF.

This clone appeared a single time. J is TRBJ1-5 and V is TRBV4-3; D gene uncertain. Trimming left V 0 bases short and J 6 bases short, with 15 bases between. Germline-derived CDR1 and CDR2 are LGHNA and YSLEER. The CDR3 runs to 16 residues. The CDR3, as DNA: TGCGCCAGCAGCCAAGAGTACAAGGCCCGGGGTCAGCCCCAGCATTTT. It yields the protein CASSQEYKARGQPQHF.

The chain is built from TRBV9 and TRBJ2-7; D gene ambiguous. V lost 4 bases, J lost 4 bases, and 15 bases lay in between. Germline loops: CDR1 SGDLS, CDR2 YYNGEE. CDR3 length: 14 residues. The CDR3 loop reads CASSPGSGAYEQYF. The CDR3 DNA sequence: TGTGCCAGCAGCCCCGGGTCGGGCGCGTACGAGCAGTACTTC.

This chain connects TRBV5-4 to TRBJ2-5; D gene unclear. Between the trimmed V and J ends, which lost 4 bases and 3 bases, there was a span of 4 bases. Germline V gene lookup returns CDR1 SGHNT and CDR2 YYREEE (reference sequence). The CDR3 runs to 11 residues. This chain's CDR3 is CASSLEETQYF. The CDR3 DNA is TGTGCCAGCAGCCTAGAAGAGACCCAGTACTTC. Supplemented by reference TRBV5-4 and TRBJ2-5, the full variable domain reads ETGVTQSPTHLIKTRGQQVTLRCSSQSGHNTVSWYQQALGQGPQFIFQYYREEENGRGNFPPRFSGLQFPNYSSELNVNALELDDSALYLCASSLEETQYFGPGTRLLVL.

The V call is TRBV6-1, the J call TRBJ2-3; D is ambiguous. The germline V gene encodes CDR1 MNHNS and CDR2 SASEGT. With 5 bases removed from V and 4 bases from J, the gap between germline ends came to 13 bases. CDR3 length equals 14 residues. CDR3 sequence reads: CASSKVVRPDTQYF. CDR3 bases: TGTGCCAGCAGTAAAGTTGTTCGGCCAGATACGCAGTATTTT.

CDR3 DNA sequence: TGTGCCAGTAGTATACTGTGGGACAGGACCTACAATGAGCAGTTCTTC. It specifies CASSILWDRTYNEQFF. The rearrangement joins TRBV19 to TRBJ2-1; 8 nucleotides align to TRBD1. Germline values: CDR1 LNHDA, CDR2 SQIVND (reference sequence). Trimming removed 2 bases from V and 2 bases from J; junction bases left unmatched: 5. The CDR3 runs 16 residues.

The rearrangement joins TRBV7-6 to TRBJ2-1; D might be TRBD2 (5 bases). The CDR3 totals 16 residues. The ends were cut back, 5 bases at V and 2 bases at J, with 16 bases in the middle. Germline CDR1 and CDR2: SGHVS and FNYEAQ. In nucleotides, the CDR3 is TGTGCCAGCAGCCACGGCCCGGGAATTGCCTACAATGAGCAGTTCTTC. Translated, it gives CASSHGPGIAYNEQFF.

The chain combines TRBV2 with TRBJ1-1; D ambiguous. CDR3 length: 15 residues. Trimming cost V 3 bases and J 1 base, with 12 bases left between them. The germline CDR1 and CDR2 sequences are SNHLY and FYNNEI. In DNA, the CDR3 is TGTGCCAGCAGTGATGGGAGGATTGGGAACACTGAAGCTTTCTTT. It translates to CASSDGRIGNTEAFF.

The V gene is TRBV7-3, the J gene TRBJ2-4; TRBD1 or TRBD2 may be the D gene (5 bases each). Trimming took 0 bases from V and 11 from J, leaving 14 bases between them. The germline V gene has CDR1 SGHTA and CDR2 FQGTGA. The CDR3 length is 14 residues. The CDR3 DNA is TGTGCCAGCAGCTTAACGGGAGAGGGGCCCGTTCAGTACTTC. The encoded protein is CASSLTGEGPVQYF.

The genes are TRBV6-1 and TRBJ2-7; D possibly corresponds to TRBD2 (6 bases). The V end lost 6 bases, the J end lost 7 bases, and 22 bases lay between the germline ends. The CDR3 is 15 residues long. CDR1 and CDR2 from the germline V gene are MNHNS and SASEGT. This CDR3 reads CASSDRGLHYSEQYF. The CDR3 nucleotides are TGTGCCAGCAGCGATCGGGGACTTCACTATTCTGAGCAGTACTTC.

The rearrangement links TRBV6-1 to TRBJ1-2; possible D gene TRBD1, 5 bases. Germline CDR1 and CDR2: MNHNS and SASEGT. Between the trimmed V and J ends, which lost 7 bases and 4 bases, there was a span of 10 bases. This CDR3 is built from 12 residues. The CDR3 sequence is CASTGPLYGYTF. DNA for the CDR3: TGTGCCAGCACGGGACCTCTCTATGGCTACACCTTC.

The chain employs TRBV7-6 and TRBJ1-3, with no clear D. There are 14 residues in the CDR3. The germline CDR1 and CDR2 sequences are SGHVS and FNYEAQ. V lost 2 bases and J lost 4, with 9 bases in between. The CDR3 loop reads CASSLTEGGNTIYF. The CDR3 DNA sequence: TGTGCCAGCAGCTTAACAGAAGGGGGAAACACCATATATTTT. Based on the CDR3 plus reference TRBV7-6 and TRBJ1-3, the full variable domain is GAGVSQSPRYKVTKRGQDVALRCDPISGHVSLYWYRQALGQGPEFLTYFNYEAQQDKSGLPNDRFSAERPEGSISTLTIQRTEQRDSAMYRCASSLTEGGNTIYFGEGSWLTVV.

J is TRBJ2-7 and V is TRBV2, with a possible D match to TRBD1 (6 bases). Germline V gene sequence: CDR1 SNHLY, CDR2 FYNNEI. V lost 3 bases, J lost 3 bases, and 15 bases lay in between. CDR3 length: 15 residues. The CDR3 DNA reads TGTGCCAGCAGTGACTCGGACAGAGCTAGCTACGAGCAGTACTTC. This sequence encodes CASSDSDRASYEQYF.

This chain connects TRBV9 to TRBJ2-2, with D tentatively TRBD1 or TRBD2 (6 bases each). Per germline, CDR1 SGDLS and CDR2 YYNGEE. The V end lost 3 bases, the J end lost 0 bases, and 15 bases lay between the germline ends. The length of the CDR3 is 17 residues. CDR3 protein: CASSALWGDTNTGELFF. As DNA, the CDR3 is TGTGCCAGCAGCGCCCTATGGGGGGACACGAACACCGGGGAGCTGTTTTTT.

The chain links TRBV28 to TRBJ2-7; D is possibly TRBD2 (5 bases). The CDR3 is 14 residues long. V lost 6 bases and J 0 bases, leaving 12 bases between the germline ends. Germline lookup yields CDR1 MDHEN and CDR2 SYDVKM. CDR3 coding DNA: TGTGCCAGCAGAAGAGTAGCGAACTCCTACGAGCAGTACTTC. This encodes CASRRVANSYEQYF.

In this sample, this clone turned up once. The chain has TRBV11-1 and TRBJ2-3, with D possibly being TRBD1 (6 bases). Germline V gene lookup returns CDR1 SGHAT and CDR2 FQDESV (reference sequence). This CDR3 contains 13 residues. V lost 5 bases, J lost 8 bases, and 14 bases lay in between. Here the CDR3 DNA reads TGTGCCAGCAGCCTAGGGGGTGGAGGTACGCAGTATTTT. It yields the protein CASSLGGGGTQYF. The full variable domain, rest sourced from reference TRBV11-1 and TRBJ2-3, is EAEVAQSPRYKITEKSQAVAFWCDPISGHATLYWYRQILGQGPELLVQFQDESVVDDSQLPKDRFSAERLKGVDSTLKIQPAELGDSAMYLCASSLGGGGTQYFGPGTRLTVL.

The chain links TRBV9 to TRBJ2-2; D ambiguous. Between the trimmed V and J ends, which lost 3 bases and 5 bases, there was a span of 8 bases. The CDR3 totals 13 residues. Germline CDR1 SGDLS, CDR2 YYNGEE. CDR3 nucleotides: TGTGCCAGCAGCGCCCCGGAAACCGGGGAGCTGTTTTTT. Amino acids: CASSAPETGELFF.

The chain's CDR3 is CASIESEQFF. DNA of the CDR3: TGTGCCAGCATAGAGAGTGAGCAGTTCTTC. The chain carries TRBV6-1 and TRBJ2-1, with D unclear. The germline CDR1 and CDR2 sequences are MNHNS and SASEGT. This CDR3 is 10 amino acids long. Trimming shortened V by 7 bases and J by 9 bases, and 7 bases separated the two germline ends.

This clone was observed a single time. The chain has TRBV6-5 and TRBJ2-3; 8 positions agree with TRBD2. This CDR3 has 15 amino acids. Germline lookup yields CDR1 MNHEY and CDR2 SVGAGI. Trimming cost V 0 bases and J 6 bases; bases outside gene matches: 5. CDR3 residues: CASSYSGSSGDTQYF. CDR3 DNA: TGTGCCAGCAGTTACTCGGGTTCTAGCGGGGATACGCAGTATTTT.